This entry features one T cell receptor (beta chain) sequence. The sample comes from a study of blood T cell repertoires in COVID-19. Study at large: Both acute and convalescent COVID-19 samples were obtained from the United States, Italy and Spain.

How the authors handled the data: The authors estimated nucleated cell counts from reference gene primer amplification. Sequencing used immunoSEQ multiplex PCR; TCRdb keeps in-frame clones, though not all of them. That table furnishes V, J and clone size, whereas the DNA furnished D and trimming. The profile shows 130,000 or so clones, about 88% of them singletons. With 2 bases clipped from V and 0 bases from J, the junction kept 5 bases outside the gene matches. The CDR3 length is 17 residues. CDR1 and CDR2 (germline): KGHSH, LQKENI. It was during active infection that Seattle patients were enrolled and then longitudinally followed.

The chain has TRBV18 and TRBJ1-3, with 9 bases that match TRBD1. The source is a human donor with COVID-19, enrolled during active disease. The donor label of this sample is uncertain. Sequences were obtained from peripheral blood. The CDR3 DNA reads TGTGCCAGCTCACCAAAGACAGGGGGATACTCTGGAAACACCATATATTTT. The encoded protein is CASSPKTGGYSGNTIYF.